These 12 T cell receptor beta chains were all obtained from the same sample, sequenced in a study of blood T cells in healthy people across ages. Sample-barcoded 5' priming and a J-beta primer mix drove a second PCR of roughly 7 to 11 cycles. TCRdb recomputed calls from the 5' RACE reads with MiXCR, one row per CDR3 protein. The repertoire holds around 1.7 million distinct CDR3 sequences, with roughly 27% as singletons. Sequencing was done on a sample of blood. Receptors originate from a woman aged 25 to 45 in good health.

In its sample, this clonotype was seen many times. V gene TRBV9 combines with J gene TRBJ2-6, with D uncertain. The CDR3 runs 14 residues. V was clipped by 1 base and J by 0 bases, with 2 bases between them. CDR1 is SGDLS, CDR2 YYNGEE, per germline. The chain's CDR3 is CASSVSSGANVLTF. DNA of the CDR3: TGTGCCAGCAGCGTAAGCTCTGGGGCCAACGTCCTGACTTTC.

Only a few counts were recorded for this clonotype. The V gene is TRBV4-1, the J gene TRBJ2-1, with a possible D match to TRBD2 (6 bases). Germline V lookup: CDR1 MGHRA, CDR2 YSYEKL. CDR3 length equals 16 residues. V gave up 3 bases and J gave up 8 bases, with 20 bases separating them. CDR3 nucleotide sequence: TGCGCCAGCAGCCACGGAACGGGGGAGTTTACGGATGAGCAGTTCTTC. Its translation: CASSHGTGEFTDEQFF.

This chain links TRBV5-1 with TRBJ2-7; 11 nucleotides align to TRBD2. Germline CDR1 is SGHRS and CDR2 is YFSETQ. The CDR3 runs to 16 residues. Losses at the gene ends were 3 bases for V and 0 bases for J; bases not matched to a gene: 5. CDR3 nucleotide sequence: TGCGCCAGCAGCTCGCCGGGACTAGCGGACTCCTACGAGCAGTACTTC. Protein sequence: CASSSPGLADSYEQYF.

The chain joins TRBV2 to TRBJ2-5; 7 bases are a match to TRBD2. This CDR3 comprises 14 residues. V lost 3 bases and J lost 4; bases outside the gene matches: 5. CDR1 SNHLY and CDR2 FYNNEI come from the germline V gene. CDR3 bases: TGTGCCAGCAGTGAGGGGGGGACGTTAGAGACCCAGTACTTC. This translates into CASSEGGTLETQYF.

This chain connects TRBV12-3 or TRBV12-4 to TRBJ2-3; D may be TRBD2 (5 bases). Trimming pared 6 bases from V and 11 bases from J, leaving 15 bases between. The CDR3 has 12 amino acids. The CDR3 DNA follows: TGTGCCAGCAGAGTGAGGGCAGATGTGCAGTATTTT. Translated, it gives CASRVRADVQYF.

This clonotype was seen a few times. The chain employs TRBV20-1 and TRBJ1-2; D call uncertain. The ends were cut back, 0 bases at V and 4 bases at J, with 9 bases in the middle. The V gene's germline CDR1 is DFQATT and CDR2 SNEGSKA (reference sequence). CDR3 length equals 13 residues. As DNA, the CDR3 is TGCAGTGCTAGAGATCCAGTGTCCTATGGCTACACCTTC. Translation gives CSARDPVSYGYTF.

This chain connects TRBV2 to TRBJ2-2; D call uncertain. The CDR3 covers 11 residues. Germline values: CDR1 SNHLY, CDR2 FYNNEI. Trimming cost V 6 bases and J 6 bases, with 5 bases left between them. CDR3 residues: CASRYSGELFF. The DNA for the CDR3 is TGTGCCAGCAGGTATTCCGGGGAGCTGTTTTTT.

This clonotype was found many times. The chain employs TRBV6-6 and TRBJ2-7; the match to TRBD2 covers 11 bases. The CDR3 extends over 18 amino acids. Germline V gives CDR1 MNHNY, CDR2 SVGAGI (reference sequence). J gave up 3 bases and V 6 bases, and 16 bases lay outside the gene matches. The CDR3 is CASRNGLAGPTTYYEQYF. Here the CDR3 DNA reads TGTGCCAGCAGAAACGGACTAGCGGGCCCCACGACTTACTACGAGCAGTACTTC.

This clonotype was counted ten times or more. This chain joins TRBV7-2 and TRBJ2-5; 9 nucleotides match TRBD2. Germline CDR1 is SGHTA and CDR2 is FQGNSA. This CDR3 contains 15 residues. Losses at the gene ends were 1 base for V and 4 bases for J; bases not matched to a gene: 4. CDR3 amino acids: CASSLGSTSGETQYF. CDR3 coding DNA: TGTGCCAGCAGCTTAGGGTCGACTAGCGGAGAGACCCAGTACTTC.

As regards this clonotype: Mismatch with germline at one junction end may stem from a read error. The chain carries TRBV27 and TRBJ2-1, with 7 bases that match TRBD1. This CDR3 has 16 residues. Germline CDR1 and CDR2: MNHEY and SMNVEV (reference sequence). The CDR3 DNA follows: TGTGCCAGCAGTACCCGACAGGGTCAAATCTACGATGAGCAGTTCTTC. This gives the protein CASSTRQGQIYDEQFF.

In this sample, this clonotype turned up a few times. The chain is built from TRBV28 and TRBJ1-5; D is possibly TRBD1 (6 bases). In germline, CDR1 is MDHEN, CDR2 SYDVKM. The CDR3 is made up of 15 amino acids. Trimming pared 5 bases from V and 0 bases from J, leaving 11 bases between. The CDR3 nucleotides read TGTGCCAGCAGTGCACAGGGACATAGCAATCAGCCCCAGCATTTT. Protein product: CASSAQGHSNQPQHF.

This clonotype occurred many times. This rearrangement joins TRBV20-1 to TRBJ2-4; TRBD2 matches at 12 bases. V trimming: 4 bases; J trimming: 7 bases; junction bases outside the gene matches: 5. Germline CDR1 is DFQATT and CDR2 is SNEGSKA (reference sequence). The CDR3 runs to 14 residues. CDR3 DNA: TGCAGTGCTACTAGCGGGAGGGCCGGGAACATTCAGTACTTC. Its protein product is CSATSGRAGNIQYF.